One sample yielded the 27 T cell receptor beta chains listed below, sequenced in a study of human T cells and chemical hapten exposure. Noted time point: patch test 3, about 24 weeks after DPC sensitization. The sample's treatment: therapeutic diphenylcyclopropenone sensitization with weekly scalp DPC. MiXCR was run by TCRdb on the RACE reads, yielding one entry per CDR3 protein. The sample has tens of thousands of distinct CDR3 sequences; roughly 11% are singletons. The sequencing used whole blood, collected in connection with sensitization to the hapten diphenylcyclopropenone (DPC). The receptors here all came from a woman aged 50 to 60 with alopecia areata. Some clones in this sample may be carry-over from other donors' samples.

This clonotype was recorded at least ten times. The J gene is TRBJ1-5, the V gene TRBV6-1; D might be TRBD1 (5 bases). The CDR3 has 15 amino acids. V lost 7 bases, J lost 3 bases, and 16 bases lay in between. In germline, CDR1 is MNHNS, CDR2 SASEGT. The CDR3: CASTLYGGNNQPQHF. CDR3 DNA sequence: TGTGCCAGCACCCTATACGGGGGTAACAATCAGCCCCAGCATTTT.

This clonotype was counted a few times. The chain employs TRBV25-1 and TRBJ2-3; 7 positions match TRBD1. From germline, CDR1 is MGHDK and CDR2 SYGVNS. The CDR3 runs to 15 residues. J lost 5 bases, V lost 4 bases, and 9 bases had no gene match. The CDR3 DNA follows: TGTGCCAGCAGTGTCGGGGACAGCTGGGGAGATACGCAGTATTTT. Amino acids: CASSVGDSWGDTQYF.

This clonotype was recorded many times. The chain couples TRBV28 to TRBJ1-5, with 11 bases fitting TRBD1. Germline assignment: CDR1 MDHEN and CDR2 SYDVKM. The CDR3 runs 15 residues. V lost 10 bases to trimming and J lost 0 bases; unmatched junction nucleotides: 5. In DNA form, the CDR3 reads TGTGCCATTGGGACAGGGGGATATAGCAATCAGCCCCAGCATTTT. Translated, it gives CAIGTGGYSNQPQHF.

Many counts were recorded for this clonotype. The rearrangement joins TRBV20-1 to TRBJ2-3; D is undetermined. Between the trimmed V and J ends, which lost 1 base and 0 bases, there was a span of 8 bases. The V gene's germline CDR1 is DFQATT and CDR2 SNEGSKA (reference sequence). The CDR3 contains 14 residues. The CDR3 spells CSARVSTSTDTQYF. CDR3 sequence (DNA): TGCAGTGCTAGAGTATCAACCAGCACAGATACGCAGTATTTT.

The rearrangement uses TRBV9 and TRBJ1-6; no reliable D call. The CDR3 is made up of 15 amino acids. The V end was cut by 0 bases, the J end by 3 bases, with 7 bases between. Germline V gene lookup returns CDR1 SGDLS and CDR2 YYNGEE. The CDR3 sequence is CASSVAALYNSPLHF. The CDR3 DNA is TGTGCCAGCAGCGTAGCGGCCCTCTATAATTCACCCCTCCACTTT.

The sample holds a few counts of this clonotype. The V gene is TRBV7-9, the J gene TRBJ1-3; D is possibly TRBD1 (5 bases). Per the germline V gene, CDR1 is SEHNR and CDR2 is FQNEAQ (reference sequence). There are 15 residues in the CDR3. V was pared by 4 bases and J by 7 bases, with 17 bases between. The DNA for the CDR3 is TGTGCCAGCAGCTCTGCCGGGACCGCGGGGAACACCATATATTTT. Translation gives CASSSAGTAGNTIYF.

This clonotype was counted only a few times. This chain uses TRBV5-6 with TRBJ1-2, with 10 bases lining up with TRBD1. The germline gives CDR1 SGHDT, CDR2 YYEEEE. Trimming at V came to 4 bases and at J to 2 bases, leaving 5 bases not matched to a gene. This CDR3 is built from 15 residues. Written as DNA, the CDR3 is TGTGCCAGCAGCACACCGGGACAGGGGAACTATGGCTACACCTTC. The encoded protein is CASSTPGQGNYGYTF.

This clonotype showed up just a few times. The V and J genes are TRBV5-5 and TRBJ2-1, with D possibly matching TRBD1 (6 bases). Trimming shortened V by 0 bases and J by 5 bases, and 12 bases separated the two germline ends. Per the germline V gene, CDR1 is SGHKS and CDR2 is YYEKEE (reference sequence). CDR3 length equals 15 residues. The CDR3 nucleotides read TGTGCCAGCAGCTTGGCGCAGGGGTCGGACAATGAGCAGTTCTTC. The encoded protein is CASSLAQGSDNEQFF.

This rearrangement joins TRBV7-8 to TRBJ2-6; D ambiguous. Germline V gene lookup returns CDR1 SGHVS and CDR2 FQNEAQ. The CDR3 is made up of 17 amino acids. Trimming stripped 5 bases from V and 0 bases from J, with 14 bases between. The CDR3 region is CASSPSNPYSGANVLTF. The CDR3 nucleotides read TGTGCCAGCAGCCCTTCGAACCCTTACTCTGGGGCCAACGTCCTGACTTTC.

CDR3 nucleotide sequence: TGTGCCACCAGTGACTCCCGCGACAGGACAGATACGCAGTATTTT. Its translation: CATSDSRDRTDTQYF. This chain uses TRBV24-1 with TRBJ2-3; a weak D match, TRBD1 (6 bases). This CDR3 comprises 15 residues. Germline CDR1 reads KGHDR; CDR2 reads SFDVKD. Deletions cut 4 bases from V and 3 bases from J, with 13 bases between.

This clonotype was counted many times. V and J are TRBV9 and TRBJ2-5; D might be TRBD1 (5 bases). The CDR3 has 15 residues. Germline CDR1 and CDR2: SGDLS and YYNGEE. The ends were cut back, 3 bases at V and 2 bases at J, with 14 bases in the middle. The CDR3 region is CASSEVGDVQETQYF. For the CDR3, the DNA is TGTGCCAGCAGCGAGGTAGGGGATGTGCAAGAGACCCAGTACTTC.

As for this clonotype: A much larger clone lies one base from this, so it may be a read error. The chain joins TRBV7-8 to TRBJ2-1; 8 bases align to TRBD2. The V gene's germline CDR1 is SGHVS and CDR2 FQNEAQ. The CDR3 is 15 amino acids. The chain's CDR3 is CVSSLRGRPDNEQFF. The CDR3, as DNA: TGTGTCAGCAGCTTACGCGGGAGGCCTGACAATGAGCAGTTCTTC. Full variable domain (outside the CDR3, taken from reference TRBV7-8 and TRBJ2-1): GAGVSQSPRYKVAKRGQDVALRCDPISGHVSLFWYQQALGQGPEFLTYFQNEAQLDKSGLPSDRFFAERPEGSVSTLKIQRTQQEDSAVYLCVSSLRGRPDNEQFFGPGTRLTVL.

This clonotype was detected many times. The V and J genes are TRBV6-5 and TRBJ2-3; 7 nucleotides agree with TRBD1. The CDR3 spans 15 residues. V lost 0 bases to trimming and J lost 1 base; unmatched junction nucleotides: 1. CDR1 and CDR2 from the germline V gene are MNHEY and SVGAGI. The CDR3 DNA follows: TGTGCCAGCAGTTACTCAGGGGGCGGCACAGATACGCAGTATTTT. This encodes CASSYSGGGTDTQYF.

This chain connects TRBV19 to TRBJ2-2; D not resolved. Germline V gives CDR1 LNHDA, CDR2 SQIVND (reference sequence). Trimming removed 5 bases from V and 7 bases from J, with 5 bases in between. The CDR3 contains 11 residues. In DNA, the CDR3 is TGTGCCAGTAGTTGGGACGGGGAGCTGTTTTTT. Amino acids: CASSWDGELFF.

This clonotype was observed a few times. This chain connects TRBV11-2 to TRBJ2-1; TRBD2 matches at 7 bases. CDR1 and CDR2 from the germline V gene are SGHAT and FQNNGV. CDR3 length: 15 residues. V shed 2 bases, J shed 9 bases, and the junction held 10 bases outside the gene matches. CDR3 coding DNA: TGTGCCAGCAGCTTAATCGGGACTAAGCTTGGTGAGCAGTTCTTC. Translating gives CASSLIGTKLGEQFF.

This clonotype was seen at least ten times. The chain recombines TRBV28 with TRBJ1-1, with 10 nucleotides matching TRBD1. V was clipped by 6 bases and J by 5 bases; unmatched bases: 6. This CDR3 spans 14 amino acids. Looked up from germline, CDR1 is MDHEN and CDR2 is SYDVKM. The CDR3 loop reads CASSPGQGWTEAFF. As DNA, the CDR3 is TGTGCCAGCAGCCCGGGACAGGGGTGGACTGAAGCTTTCTTT. Full variable domain (missing parts from reference TRBV28 and TRBJ1-1): DVKVTQSSRYLVKRTGEKVFLECVQDMDHENMFWYRQDPGLGLRLIYFSYDVKMKEKGDIPEGYSVSREKKERFSLILESASTNQTSMYLCASSPGQGWTEAFFGQGTRLTVV.

This clonotype was found many times. This rearrangement joins TRBV4-3 to TRBJ1-6, with D tentatively TRBD1 (5 bases). The CDR3 has 15 residues. Deletions cut 4 bases from V and 5 bases from J, with 12 bases between. Germline V CDR1 and CDR2: LGHNA, YSLEER. CDR3 region: CASSPSGTDNSPLHF. DNA for the CDR3: TGCGCCAGCAGCCCCTCAGGGACGGATAATTCACCCCTCCACTTT.

This chain joins TRBV7-8 and TRBJ2-2; D might be TRBD2 (6 bases). V was trimmed by 8 bases and J by 3 bases, leaving 13 bases between them. The CDR3 covers 14 residues. Per the germline V gene, CDR1 is SGHVS and CDR2 is FQNEAQ. CDR3 protein: CASLGGAYTGELFF. The CDR3 region has the DNA TGTGCCAGCCTTGGCGGGGCGTACACCGGGGAGCTGTTTTTT. Combining the CDR3 with reference TRBV7-8 and TRBJ2-2 gives the whole variable domain GAGVSQSPRYKVAKRGQDVALRCDPISGHVSLFWYQQALGQGPEFLTYFQNEAQLDKSGLPSDRFFAERPEGSVSTLKIQRTQQEDSAVYLCASLGGAYTGELFFGEGSRLTVL.

The V call is TRBV7-8, the J call TRBJ1-1, with 7 positions matching TRBD1. This CDR3 has 14 amino acids. Trimming removed 4 bases from V and 8 bases from J; junction bases left unmatched: 10. Germline values: CDR1 SGHVS, CDR2 FQNEAQ. CDR3 in amino acids: CASSYYRGQGEAFF. CDR3 coding DNA: TGTGCCAGCAGCTACTACAGGGGCCAAGGGGAAGCTTTCTTT.

This clonotype has ten or more counts. The chain combines TRBV7-8 with TRBJ1-1; TRBD1 matches at 8 bases. This CDR3 region has 15 residues. The V gene end was trimmed by 5 bases and the J gene end by 12 bases; junction bases not matched to a gene: 17. From germline, CDR1 is SGHVS and CDR2 FQNEAQ. The CDR3 sequence is CASSPHIGGDRNSFF. The CDR3 coding sequence is TGTGCCAGCAGCCCCCACATAGGAGGGGACAGGAACTCTTTCTTT.

This clonotype was recorded many times. CDR3 bases: TGCAGTGCTAGAGAAAGTCAGGGGAGAGGGTATCAGCCCCAGCATTTT. Protein: CSARESQGRGYQPQHF. The chain couples TRBV20-1 to TRBJ1-5; possible D gene TRBD1, 6 bases. Between the trimmed V and J ends, which lost 0 bases and 5 bases, there was a span of 17 bases. The CDR3 consists of 16 residues. CDR1 DFQATT and CDR2 SNEGSKA come from the germline V gene (reference sequence).

The V call is TRBV7-6, the J call TRBJ2-7; D might be TRBD2 (6 bases). The CDR3 extends over 13 amino acids. Germline lookup yields CDR1 SGHVS and CDR2 FNYEAQ. V gave up 5 bases and J gave up 10 bases, with 18 bases separating them. The CDR3 is CASSPSSLGGQYF. The DNA of the CDR3 is TGTGCCAGCAGCCCATCCTCCCTCGGGGGACAGTACTTC.

This clonotype showed up just once. This sequence joins TRBV28 and TRBJ1-1; D is ambiguous. Trimming took 9 bases from V and 0 from J, leaving 14 bases between them. The CDR3 is made up of 14 amino acids. Germline lookup yields CDR1 MDHEN and CDR2 SYDVKM. The CDR3 here is CASKTRVMNTEAFF. CDR3 coding DNA: TGTGCCAGTAAGACCCGGGTCATGAACACTGAAGCTTTCTTT.

There are a few counts of this clonotype. The CDR3 loop reads CSAGQGNQPQHF. In DNA form, the CDR3 reads TGCAGCGCCGGGCAGGGCAATCAGCCCCAGCATTTT. The gene calls are TRBV29-1 and TRBJ1-5; D call uncertain. The CDR3 loop spans 12 amino acids. The V end lost 7 bases, the J end lost 2 bases, and 9 bases lay between the germline ends. Germline-derived CDR1 and CDR2 are SQVTM and ANQGSEA.

There are many counts of this clonotype. The rearrangement links TRBV20-1 to TRBJ2-1; a weak D match, TRBD2 (6 bases). V was cut by 5 bases and J by 7 bases, with 18 bases left in between. The CDR3 length is 14 residues. Germline-derived CDR1 and CDR2 are DFQATT and SNEGSKA (reference sequence). This CDR3 is CSAHQPGLTNEQFF. CDR3 coding DNA: TGCAGTGCTCATCAACCGGGACTTACGAATGAGCAGTTCTTC.

A few counts support this clonotype. The chain employs TRBV12-3 or TRBV12-4 and TRBJ2-4; no firm D call. The CDR3 is 16 amino acids. Trimming shortened V by 3 bases and J by 1 base, and 13 bases separated the two germline ends. In DNA, the CDR3 is TGTGCCAGCAGTTTGCACAAGCCAAGGGCCAAAAACATTCAGTACTTC. It codes for CASSLHKPRAKNIQYF.

This clonotype was seen at least ten times. The chain employs TRBV16 and TRBJ1-5; D is ambiguous. V was shortened by 4 bases and J by 7 bases, with 11 bases between the two germline ends. Per germline, CDR1 KGHSY and CDR2 FQNENV. The CDR3 contains 13 residues. The DNA for the CDR3 is TGTGCCAGCAGCCTTACGTCACCCCAGCCCCAGCATTTT. This translates into CASSLTSPQPQHF.